This TCR beta chain was documented in a study of T cell changes during pregnancy in multiple sclerosis. Sequencing was performed with immunoSEQ multiplex PCR; in TCRdb, only in-frame clones are kept and a portion is missing. Of tens of thousands of clones in the sample, roughly 92% were seen once. CDR3 size: 16 residues. The J segment lost 6 bases and the V segment lost 5 bases, leaving 11 bases of the junction unmatched. From germline, CDR1 is SGHTA and CDR2 FQGNSA. The chain carries TRBV7-2 and TRBJ2-7; TRBD1 aligns across 12 bases. This clonotype was sampled from a female donor with multiple sclerosis, enrolled in a pregnancy study. The sequences come from peripheral blood, collected in the third trimester of pregnancy. Written as DNA, the CDR3 is TGTGCCAGCAGCCCGGGAGGGACAGGGGGCGTTTCCGAGCAGTACTTC. This translates into CASSPGGTGGVSEQYF. The full variable domain, rest sourced from reference TRBV7-2 and TRBJ2-7, is GAGVSQSPSNKVTEKGKDVELRCDPISGHTALYWYRQSLGQGLEFLIYFQGNSAPDKSGLPSDRFSAERTGGSVSTLTIQRTQQEDSAVYLCASSPGGTGGVSEQYFGPGTRLTVT.